One and the same sample provided the 2 T cell receptor beta chains below, sequenced in a study of blood T cell repertoires in COVID-19. Clones were read by immunoSEQ multiplex PCR, and TCRdb kept only the in-frame ones, dropping some. The sample holds 110,000 to 150,000 clones; over 70% are singletons and the top ten take about 2%. The sample consisted of peripheral blood. The source is a woman aged 60 to 75 with acute or convalescent COVID-19.

The chain joins TRBV30 to TRBJ2-3; TRBD2 agrees at 8 bases. V trimming: 1 base; J trimming: 3 bases; junction bases outside the gene matches: 3. The CDR3 totals 14 residues. The germline CDR1 and CDR2 sequences are GTSNPN and SVGIG (reference sequence). Written as DNA, the CDR3 is TGTGCCTGGAGTGAGGTAGCGGGAACAGATACGCAGTATTTT. Its protein product is CAWSEVAGTDTQYF.

V gene TRBV28 combines with J gene TRBJ2-1; TRBD2 agrees at 7 bases. CDR1 and CDR2 (germline): MDHEN, SYDVKM. Trimming took 3 bases from V and 7 from J; bases not matched to a gene: 9. The CDR3 is 15 residues long. The CDR3 DNA reads TGTGCCAGCAGTTTGCTGAGCGGGGTTATGAATGAGCAGTTCTTC. Translated, it gives CASSLLSGVMNEQFF.